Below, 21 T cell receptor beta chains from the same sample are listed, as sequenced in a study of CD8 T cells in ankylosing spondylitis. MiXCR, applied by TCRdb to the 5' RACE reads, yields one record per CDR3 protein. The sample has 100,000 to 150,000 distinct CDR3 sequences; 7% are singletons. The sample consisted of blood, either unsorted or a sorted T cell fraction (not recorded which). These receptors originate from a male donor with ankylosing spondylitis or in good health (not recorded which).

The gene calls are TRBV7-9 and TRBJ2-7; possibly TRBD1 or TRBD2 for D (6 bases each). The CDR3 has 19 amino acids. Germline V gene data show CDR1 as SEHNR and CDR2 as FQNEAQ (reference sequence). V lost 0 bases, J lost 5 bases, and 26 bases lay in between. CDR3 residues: CASSLALGVVGGEFHEQYF. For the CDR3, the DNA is TGTGCCAGCAGCTTAGCCCTGGGGGTCGTGGGGGGCGAATTCCACGAGCAGTACTTC.

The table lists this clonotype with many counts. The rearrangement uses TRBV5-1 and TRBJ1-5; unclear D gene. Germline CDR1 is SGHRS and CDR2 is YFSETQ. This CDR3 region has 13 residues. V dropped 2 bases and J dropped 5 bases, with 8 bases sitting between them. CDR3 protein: CASSFDSYQPQHF. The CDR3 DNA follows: TGCGCCAGCAGCTTCGACTCCTATCAGCCCCAGCATTTT.

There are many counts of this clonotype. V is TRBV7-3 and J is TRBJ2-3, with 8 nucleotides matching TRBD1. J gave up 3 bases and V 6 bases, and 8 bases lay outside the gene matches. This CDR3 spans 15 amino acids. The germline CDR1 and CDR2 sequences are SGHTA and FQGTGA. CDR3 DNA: TGTGCCAGCAGTAAGACAGGGGTGGGAACAGATACGCAGTATTTT. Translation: CASSKTGVGTDTQYF.

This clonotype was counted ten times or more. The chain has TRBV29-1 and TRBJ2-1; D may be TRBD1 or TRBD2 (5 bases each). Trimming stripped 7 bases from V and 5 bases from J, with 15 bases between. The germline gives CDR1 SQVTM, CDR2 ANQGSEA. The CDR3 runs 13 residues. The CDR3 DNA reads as TGCAGCGCCGACGGAAGGGGAGACAATGAGCAGTTCTTC. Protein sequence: CSADGRGDNEQFF.

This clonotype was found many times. In DNA, the CDR3 is TGTGCCAGCAGTTTATCGGTCGGGGGCGTCGAGCAGTACTTC. Translating it yields CASSLSVGGVEQYF. The V and J genes are TRBV27 and TRBJ2-7; D could derive from TRBD1 or TRBD2 (6 bases each). The CDR3 sequence is 14 residues long. Trimming removed 0 bases at V and 6 bases at J, with 12 bases between. Germline assignment: CDR1 MNHEY and CDR2 SMNVEV (reference sequence).

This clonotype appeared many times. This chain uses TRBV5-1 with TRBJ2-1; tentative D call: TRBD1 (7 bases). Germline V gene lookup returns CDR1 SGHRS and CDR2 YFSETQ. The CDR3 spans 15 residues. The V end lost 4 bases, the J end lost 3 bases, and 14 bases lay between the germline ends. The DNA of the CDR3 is TGCGCCAGCAGCCTGGGGGGACAGAGCTACAATGAGCAGTTCTTC. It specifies CASSLGGQSYNEQFF.

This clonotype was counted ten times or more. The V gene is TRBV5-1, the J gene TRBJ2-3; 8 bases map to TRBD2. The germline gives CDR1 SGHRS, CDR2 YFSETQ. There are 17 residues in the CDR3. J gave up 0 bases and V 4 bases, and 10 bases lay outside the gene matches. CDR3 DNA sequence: TGCGCCAGCAGCCCGGGACTTAGCGGGGCTAGCACAGATACGCAGTATTTT. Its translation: CASSPGLSGASTDTQYF.

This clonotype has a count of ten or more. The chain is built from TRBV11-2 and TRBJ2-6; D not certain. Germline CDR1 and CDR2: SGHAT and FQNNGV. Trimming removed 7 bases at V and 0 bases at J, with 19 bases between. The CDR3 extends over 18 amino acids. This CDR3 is CASTRRVLYLSGANVLTF. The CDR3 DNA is TGTGCCAGCACCAGACGGGTGCTATACCTCTCTGGGGCCAACGTCCTGACTTTC.

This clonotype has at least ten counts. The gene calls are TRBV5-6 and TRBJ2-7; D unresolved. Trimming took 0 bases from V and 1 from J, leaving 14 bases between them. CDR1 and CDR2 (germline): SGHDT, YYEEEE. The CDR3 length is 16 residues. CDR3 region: CASSLESAAKSYEQYF. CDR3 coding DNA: TGTGCCAGCAGCTTGGAATCGGCGGCTAAGTCCTACGAGCAGTACTTC.

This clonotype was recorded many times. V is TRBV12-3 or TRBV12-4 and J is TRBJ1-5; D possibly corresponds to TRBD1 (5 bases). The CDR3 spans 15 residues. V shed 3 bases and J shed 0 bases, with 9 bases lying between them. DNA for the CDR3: TGTGCCAGCAGTTTCGAGGGGAATAGCAATCAGCCCCAGCATTTT. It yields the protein CASSFEGNSNQPQHF.

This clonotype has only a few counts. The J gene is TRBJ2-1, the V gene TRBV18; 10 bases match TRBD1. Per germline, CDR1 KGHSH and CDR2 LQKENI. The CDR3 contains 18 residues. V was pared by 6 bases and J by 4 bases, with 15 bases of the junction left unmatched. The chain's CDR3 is CASSTYSPGQGSYNEQFF. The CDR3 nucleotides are TGTGCCAGCTCCACTTATAGTCCGGGACAGGGGTCTTACAATGAGCAGTTCTTC.

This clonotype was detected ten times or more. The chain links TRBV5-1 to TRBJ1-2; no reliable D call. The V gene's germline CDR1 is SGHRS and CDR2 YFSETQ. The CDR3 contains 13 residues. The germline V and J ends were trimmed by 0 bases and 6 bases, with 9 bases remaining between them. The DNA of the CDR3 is TGCGCCAGCAGCTTGGAGGCCCCGGATGGCTACACCTTC. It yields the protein CASSLEAPDGYTF.

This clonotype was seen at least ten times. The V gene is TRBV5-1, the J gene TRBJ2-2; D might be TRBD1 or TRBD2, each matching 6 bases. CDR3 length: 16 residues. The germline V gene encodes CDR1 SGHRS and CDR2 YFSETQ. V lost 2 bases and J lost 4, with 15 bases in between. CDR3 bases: TGCGCCAGCAGCTTATACGGGGGCGACGGCACCGGGGAGCTGTTTTTT. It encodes CASSLYGGDGTGELFF.

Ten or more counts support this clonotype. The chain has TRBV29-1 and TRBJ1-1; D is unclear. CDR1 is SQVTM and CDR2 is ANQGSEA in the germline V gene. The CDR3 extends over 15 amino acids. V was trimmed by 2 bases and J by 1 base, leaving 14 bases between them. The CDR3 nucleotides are TGCAGCGTTGAATCTCGGCAAATGGGGAACACTGAAGCTTTCTTT. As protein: CSVESRQMGNTEAFF.

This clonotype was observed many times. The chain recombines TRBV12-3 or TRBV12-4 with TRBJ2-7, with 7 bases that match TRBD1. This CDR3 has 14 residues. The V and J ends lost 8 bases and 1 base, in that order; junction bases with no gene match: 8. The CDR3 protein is CASGPPDRSYEQYF. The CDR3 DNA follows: TGTGCCAGCGGGCCCCCGGACAGGTCCTACGAGCAGTACTTC.

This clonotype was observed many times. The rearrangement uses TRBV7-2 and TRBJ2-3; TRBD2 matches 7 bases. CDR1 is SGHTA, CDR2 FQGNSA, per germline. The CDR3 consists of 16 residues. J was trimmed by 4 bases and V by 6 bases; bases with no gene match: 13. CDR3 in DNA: TGTGCCAGCAGTTACAACGGGGGGACGTCCGCAGATACGCAGTATTTT. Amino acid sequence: CASSYNGGTSADTQYF.

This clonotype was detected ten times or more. CDR3 residues: CSARSFLADKRNEQFF. The CDR3 bases are TGCAGTGCTAGATCCTTCCTAGCCGACAAGAGGAATGAGCAGTTCTTC. The V call is TRBV20-1, the J call TRBJ2-1; tentatively, D is TRBD2 (5 bases). V was clipped by 2 bases and J by 7 bases, with 21 bases between them. CDR3 size: 16 residues. CDR1 is DFQATT, CDR2 SNEGSKA, per germline (reference sequence).

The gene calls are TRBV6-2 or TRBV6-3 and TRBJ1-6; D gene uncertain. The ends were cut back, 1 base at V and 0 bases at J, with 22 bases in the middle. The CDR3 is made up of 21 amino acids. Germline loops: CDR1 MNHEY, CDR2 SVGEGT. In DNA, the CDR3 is TGTGCCAGCAGTTACTATGCATCCCGGGCCGATCCGAGCTCCTATAATTCACCCCTCCACTTT. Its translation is CASSYYASRADPSSYNSPLHF.

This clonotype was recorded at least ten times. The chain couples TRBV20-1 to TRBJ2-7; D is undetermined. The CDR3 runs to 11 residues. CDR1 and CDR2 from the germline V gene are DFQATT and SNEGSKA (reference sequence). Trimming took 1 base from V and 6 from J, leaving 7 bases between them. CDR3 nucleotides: TGCAGTGCTAGAGCGCCTTCCGAGCAGTACTTC. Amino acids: CSARAPSEQYF.

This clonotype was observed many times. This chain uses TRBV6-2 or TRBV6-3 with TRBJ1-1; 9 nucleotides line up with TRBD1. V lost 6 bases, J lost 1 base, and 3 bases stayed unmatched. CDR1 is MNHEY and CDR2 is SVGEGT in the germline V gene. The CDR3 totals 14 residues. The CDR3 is CASRRTGANTEAFF. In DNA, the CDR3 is TGTGCCAGCAGGAGGACAGGGGCGAACACTGAAGCTTTCTTT.

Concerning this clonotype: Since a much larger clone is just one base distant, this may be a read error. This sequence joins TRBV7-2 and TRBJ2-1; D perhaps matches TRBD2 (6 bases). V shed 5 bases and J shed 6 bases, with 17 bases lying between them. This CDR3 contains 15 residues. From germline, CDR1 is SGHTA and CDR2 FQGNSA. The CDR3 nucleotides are TGTGCCAGCAGCCCCCGCACACGGGGAGGCAATGAGCAGTTCTTC. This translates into CASSPRTRGGNEQFF.